Listed below are T cell receptor beta chains from one sample, sequenced in a study of T cell responses to AZD1222 COVID-19 vaccine. Sequencing used immunoSEQ multiplex PCR; TCRdb keeps in-frame clones, though not all of them. The sample records over 150,000 clones, approximately 93% being singletons. Sequencing was performed on peripheral blood, taken 28 days after the second AZD1222 dose. Receptors originate from an adult who received the AZD1222 COVID-19 vaccine. CDR3s include the opening cysteine and the closing phenylalanine or tryptophan. Fields, in order: D gene, J gene, clone size, V gene, CDR3 protein, CDR3 DNA. A D gene is named only where the DNA matches it firmly. The size entry is marked missing in some rows and otherwise reads once, few, many or a size class.

>TRBD1|TRBJ1-4|NA|TRBV25-1
CASSESGTGIRKLFF
TGTGCCAGCAGTGAATCAGGGACAGGGATCAGGAAACTGTTTTTT
>TRBD1|TRBJ1-2|NA|TRBV6-5
CASSYTLDRVNNGYTF
TGTGCCAGCAGTTACACCCTCGACAGGGTGAACAATGGCTACACCTTC
>NA|TRBJ2-5|once|TRBV6-1
CASSERGGIQETQYF
TGTGCCAGCAGTGAACGAGGCGGGATCCAAGAGACCCAGTACTTC
>NA|TRBJ2-1|NA|TRBV5-4
CASSELADNEQFF
TGTGCCAGCAGCGAACTAGCCGACAATGAGCAGTTCTTC
>NA|TRBJ1-1|NA|TRBV24-1
CATSDHGGLAFF
TGTGCCACCAGTGATCACGGGGGCTTGGCTTTCTTT
>TRBD1|TRBJ1-5|NA|TRBV28
CASSFMAGGRSDQPQHF
TGTGCCAGCAGTTTTATGGCAGGGGGCCGGAGTGATCAGCCCCAGCATTTT
>NA|TRBJ1-4|NA|TRBV6-6
CASSRKEPGKGGEKLFF
TGTGCCAGCAGCCGAAAGGAACCCGGGAAGGGAGGTGAAAAACTGTTTTTT
>NA|TRBJ1-2|NA|TRBV12-3/TRBV12-4
CAIHLGGVYGYTF
TGTGCCATCCACCTTGGGGGGGTTTATGGCTACACCTTC
>TRBD1|TRBJ1-4|NA|TRBV11-2
CASRWTGSEKLFF
TGTGCCAGCAGGTGGACAGGGAGTGAAAAACTGTTTTTT
>NA|TRBJ2-3|NA|TRBV3-1/TRBV3-2
CASSLSRAATGADTQYF
TGTGCCAGCAGCCTCAGTAGGGCAGCGACCGGGGCAGATACGCAGTATTTT
>TRBD2|TRBJ2-1|NA|TRBV9
CASSANRLAGGFYNEQFF
TGTGCCAGCAGCGCAAACAGACTAGCGGGGGGGTTCTACAATGAGCAGTTCTTC